This paragraph reports one T cell receptor (beta chain). Its antigen is undetermined. This sample is part of a study of blood T cells in healthy people across ages. Points from the study as a whole: Older age coincided with a roughly linear decline in TCR beta diversity per million T cells.

The draw of peripheral blood yielded about 9.4 milliliters from each donor. Primed by a sample-barcoded 5' primer and a J-beta primer mix, a second PCR proceeded for about 7 to 12 cycles. Using its own MiXCR run on the 5' RACE reads, TCRdb lists one record per CDR3 protein. The sample consists of approximately 780,000 distinct CDR3 sequences, roughly 24% of them appearing once. These data were also filed under a second study, of T cells of mothers and their children. That source adds: cDNA was made from all extracted RNA, 1.5 ug per 15 ul.

The sample was blood. This clonotype was sampled from a boy aged 10-17 years in good health.

As DNA, the CDR3 is TGTGCCAGCAGCGCCCTACAGGGGACCCCTCAGTACTTC. Its translation is CASSALQGTPQYF. This chain joins TRBV11-3 and TRBJ2-4; 7 nucleotides agree with TRBD1. Germline CDR1 reads SGHNT; CDR2 reads YENEEA. V shed 5 bases, J shed 12 bases, and the junction held 10 bases outside the gene matches. CDR3 length equals 13 residues.